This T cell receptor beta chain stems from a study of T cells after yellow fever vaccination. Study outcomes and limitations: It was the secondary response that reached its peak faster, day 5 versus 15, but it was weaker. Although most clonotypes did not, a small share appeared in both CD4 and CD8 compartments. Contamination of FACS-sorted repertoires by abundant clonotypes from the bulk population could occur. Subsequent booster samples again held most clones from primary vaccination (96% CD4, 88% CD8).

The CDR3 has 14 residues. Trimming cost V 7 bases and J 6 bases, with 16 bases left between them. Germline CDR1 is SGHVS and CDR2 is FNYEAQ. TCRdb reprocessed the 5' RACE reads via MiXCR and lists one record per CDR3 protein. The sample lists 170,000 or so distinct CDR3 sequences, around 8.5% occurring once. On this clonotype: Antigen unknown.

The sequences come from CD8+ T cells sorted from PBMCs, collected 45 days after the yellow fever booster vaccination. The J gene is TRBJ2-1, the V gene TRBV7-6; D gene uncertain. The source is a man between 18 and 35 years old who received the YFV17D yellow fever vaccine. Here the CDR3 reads CASTDPLDGNEQFF. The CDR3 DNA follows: TGTGCCAGCACGGACCCCCTAGACGGCAATGAGCAGTTCTTC. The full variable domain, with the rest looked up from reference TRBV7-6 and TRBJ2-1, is GAGVSQSPRYKVTKRGQDVALRCDPISGHVSLYWYRQALGQGPEFLTYFNYEAQQDKSGLPNDRFSAERPEGSISTLTIQRTEQRDSAMYRCASTDPLDGNEQFFGPGTRLTVL.